The sequence of this T cell receptor beta chain was determined in a study of blood T cell repertoires in COVID-19. Study-wide context: Specimens from acute and convalescent COVID-19 originated in the United States, Italy and Spain. The cDNA or gDNA used as material had been derived from T cells, B-cell-depleted T cells, or PBMCs.

Original methodology: Nucleated cell number was recorded as an estimate derived from reference gene primer amplification. Sequencing was performed with immunoSEQ multiplex PCR; in TCRdb, only in-frame clones are kept and a portion is missing. That table gives V, J and clone size, and the DNA gave D and trimming. The profile shows about 200,000 clones, approximately 84% of them singletons. This CDR3 has 13 residues. The ends were cut back, 2 bases at V and 3 bases at J, with 7 bases in the middle. Germline CDR1 MNHNY, CDR2 SVGAGI (reference sequence). The chain recombines TRBV6-6 with TRBJ1-1, with D unclear. The material sequenced was peripheral blood. The sequence was collected from a man aged 40-49 years with active or convalescent COVID-19. This chain's CDR3 is CASSYMEDTEAFF. CDR3 bases: TGTGCCAGCAGTTACATGGAGGACACTGAAGCTTTCTTT.